This TCR beta chain was identified in a study of CD8+CD57+ T cells in acquired aplastic anemia. The study's findings and limits: Around 29 shared CD8+ CDR3s appeared highly expressed within patients' immunodominant clones.

According to the study, genomic DNA was the template for TCR beta VDJ and CDR3 profiling. TCRdb called the reads again in MiXCR, with one record for every CDR3 protein. The repertoire includes 150,000 to 200,000 distinct CDR3 sequences, 48% of them detected once, and about 1.8% sits in the top ten. In this sample, this clonotype turned up a few times. Its specificity is not known. This CDR3 comprises 13 residues. Looked up from germline, CDR1 is SGHTA and CDR2 is FQGNSA. V shed 0 bases and J shed 3 bases, with 6 bases lying between them. It was patients with CD8+CD57+ cell expansion by flow cytometry who were chosen for sequencing.

V is TRBV7-2 and J is TRBJ2-7, with D uncertain. The TCR sequence derives from a human donor with aplastic anemia. Sequencing used sorted CD4+, CD8+, or CD8+CD57+ T cells (not recorded which) from PBMCs. The CDR3 DNA reads as TGTGCCAGCAGCTTAGCGCCGGGCTACGAGCAGTACTTC. Amino acids: CASSLAPGYEQYF.